This paragraph reports one T cell receptor (beta chain). This record belongs to a study of T cell changes during pregnancy in multiple sclerosis. Generated by immunoSEQ multiplex PCR, the TCRdb table keeps only in-frame clones and is missing some. The sample contains tens of thousands of clones, around 90% of which appear only once. Germline V gene sequence: CDR1 LNHNV, CDR2 YYDKDF (reference sequence). The CDR3 is made up of 17 amino acids. V lost 0 bases, J lost 0 bases, and 13 bases lay in between. The TCR was taken from a female donor in good health, enrolled as a control in a pregnancy study. The chain has TRBV15 and TRBJ2-3; D remains unclear. Specimen: peripheral blood, collected after pregnancy. The CDR3 protein is CATSRDNSRTSTDTQYF. The CDR3 DNA follows: TGTGCCACCAGCAGAGACAACAGCAGAACTAGCACAGATACGCAGTATTTT. The entire variable domain, with the rest obtained from reference TRBV15 and TRBJ2-3, is as follows: DAMVIQNPRYQVTQFGKPVTLSCSQTLNHNVMYWYQQKSSQAPKLLFHYYDKDFNNEADTPDNFQSRRPNTSFCFLDIRSPGLGDTAMYLCATSRDNSRTSTDTQYFGPGTRLTVL.